These T cell receptor beta chains were read from a single sample in a study of blood T cell repertoires in COVID-19. The table came from immunoSEQ multiplex PCR; TCRdb's copy has only in-frame clones and leaves some out. The table has about 63,000 clones, roughly 80% seen once. Sequencing was done on a sample of PBMCs or T cells enriched from blood (not recorded which). The receptors here all came from a woman between 40 and 55 years old with acute COVID-19. Each CDR3 is given with its conserved first and last residue. Fields, in order: J gene, V gene, CDR3 length, clone size, D gene, CDR3 protein, CDR3 DNA. The D gene is left open where the match is weak. Clone sizes are given selectively: once, few, many, or a class where the clone is expanded.

TRBJ1-5 | TRBV5-1 | 14 | NA | TRBD1 | CASSSTGGNQPQHF | TGCGCCAGCAGCTCAACAGGGGGCAATCAGCCCCAGCATTTT
TRBJ2-5 | TRBV24-1 | 15 | NA | NA | CATSDLSHGGETQYF | TGTGCCACCAGTGATTTGAGTCACGGCGGCGAGACCCAGTACTTC
TRBJ2-3 | TRBV4-1 | 15 | NA | NA | CASSHDGQSTDTQYF | TGCGCCAGCAGCCACGACGGACAAAGCACAGATACGCAGTATTTT
TRBJ1-2 | TRBV2 | 14 | NA | TRBD1 | CASNGGPGGYGYTF | TGTGCCAGCAATGGAGGCCCAGGGGGCTATGGCTACACCTTC
TRBJ2-6 | TRBV28 | 17 | NA | NA | CASSLVPGVSGANVLTF | TGTGCCAGCAGTTTAGTGCCAGGTGTGTCGGGGGCCAACGTCCTGACTTTC
TRBJ1-3 | TRBV29-1 | 12 | few | TRBD1 | CSVRGSGNTIYF | TGCAGCGTCAGGGGGTCTGGAAACACCATATATTTT
TRBJ1-1 | TRBV6-5 | 11 | NA | NA | CASGTGGEAFF | TGTGCCAGCGGTACGGGGGGTGAAGCTTTCTTT
TRBJ1-2 | TRBV7-3 | 12 | NA | NA | CASSSGGASYTF | TGTGCCAGCAGCTCCGGGGGGGCTAGCTACACCTTC
TRBJ1-1 | TRBV5-1 | 13 | NA | NA | CASSLEPTTEAFF | TGCGCCAGCAGCTTGGAGCCCACCACTGAAGCTTTCTTT
TRBJ2-7 | TRBV6-1 | 16 | NA | TRBD1 | CASSVVGAGGIYEQYF | TGTGCCAGCAGTGTCGTCGGGGCAGGGGGAATCTACGAGCAGTACTTC
TRBJ1-2 | TRBV9 | 13 | NA | TRBD1 | CASSVGDSYGYTF | TGTGCCAGCAGCGTAGGGGACAGCTATGGCTACACCTTC
TRBJ2-1 | TRBV28 | 16 | NA | NA | CASSLTPRGSYNEQFF | TGTGCCAGCAGTTTGACCCCCCGGGGGTCCTACAATGAGCAGTTCTTC
TRBJ1-5 | TRBV7-2 | 15 | NA | NA | CASSPLTGINQPQHF | TGTGCCAGCAGCCCCCTAACAGGGATCAATCAGCCCCAGCATTTT
TRBJ1-3 | TRBV4-2 | 14 | few | NA | CASSQVGAGNTIYF | TGTGCCAGCAGCCAAGTTGGAGCTGGAAACACCATATATTTT
TRBJ2-5 | TRBV6-5 | 16 | NA | TRBD2 | CASSYSSPPGGETQYF | TGTGCCAGCAGTTACTCGAGCCCCCCGGGGGGAGAGACCCAGTACTTC
TRBJ2-2 | TRBV12-5 | 14 | once | NA | CASGLVWGHGELFF | TGTGCTAGTGGTTTGGTTTGGGGGCACGGGGAGCTGTTTTTT
TRBJ1-6 | TRBV28 | 17 | NA | TRBD1 | CASSLESGDRGGSPLHF | TGTGCCAGCAGTTTAGAATCGGGGGACAGGGGAGGTTCACCCCTCCACTTT
TRBJ1-1 | TRBV6-4 | 13 | NA | NA | CASSDQGVTEAFF | TGTGCCAGCAGTGATCAAGGGGTAACTGAAGCTTTCTTT
TRBJ2-7 | TRBV2 | 11 | NA | NA | CASSRAYEQYF | TGTGCCAGCAGTCGGGCCTACGAGCAGTACTTC
TRBJ2-7 | TRBV2 | 16 | NA | TRBD2 | CASSEVAGGSSYEQYF | TGTGCCAGCAGTGAGGTCGCGGGAGGGAGCTCCTACGAGCAGTACTTC
TRBJ2-2 | TRBV5-6 | 15 | NA | TRBD2 | CASSFSGVWTGELFF | TGTGCCAGCAGCTTTAGCGGGGTCTGGACCGGGGAGCTGTTTTTT
TRBJ2-2 | TRBV7-8 | 16 | NA | TRBD2 | CASSPRLAGDTGELFF | TGTGCCAGCAGCCCCCGACTAGCGGGGGACACCGGGGAGCTGTTTTTT